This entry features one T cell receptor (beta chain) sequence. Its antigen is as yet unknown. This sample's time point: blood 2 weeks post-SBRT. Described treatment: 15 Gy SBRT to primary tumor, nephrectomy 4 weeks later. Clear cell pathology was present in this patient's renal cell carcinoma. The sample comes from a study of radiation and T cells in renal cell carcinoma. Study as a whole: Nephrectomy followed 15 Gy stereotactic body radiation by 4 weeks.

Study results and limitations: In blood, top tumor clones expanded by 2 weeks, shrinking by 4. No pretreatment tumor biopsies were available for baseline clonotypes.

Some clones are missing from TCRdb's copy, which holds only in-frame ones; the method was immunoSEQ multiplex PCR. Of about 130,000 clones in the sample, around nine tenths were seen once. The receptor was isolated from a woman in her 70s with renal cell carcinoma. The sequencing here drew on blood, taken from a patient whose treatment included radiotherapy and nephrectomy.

CDR3 sequence reads: CASSLGERSPNSPLHF. Here the CDR3 DNA reads TGTGCCAGCAGCTTAGGCGAGCGGTCCCCTAATTCACCCCTCCACTTT. V is TRBV13 and J is TRBJ1-6; the D is unclear. V dropped 0 bases and J dropped 6 bases, with 12 bases sitting between them. The CDR3 is 16 amino acids. Germline CDR1 reads PRHDT; CDR2 reads FYEKMQ (reference sequence). The entire variable domain, with the rest obtained from reference TRBV13 and TRBJ1-6, is as follows: AAGVIQSPRHLIKEKRETATLKCYPIPRHDTVYWYQQGPGQDPQFLISFYEKMQSDKGSIPDRFSAQQFSDYHSELNMSSLELGDSALYFCASSLGERSPNSPLHFGNGTRLTVT.